The entry below gives a single T cell receptor beta chain sequence along with its context. The sample comes from a study of response to subunit inactivated influenza vaccine. TCRdb passed the RT-PCR reads through MiXCR, listing each CDR3 protein once. Of about 170,000 distinct CDR3 sequences in the sample, 12% were seen once. V was cut by 3 bases and J by 0 bases, with 15 bases left in between. The CDR3 length is 18 residues. Looked up from germline, CDR1 is SGHAT and CDR2 is FQNNGV. The data also belong to a second study, concerning T cells expressing NK-cell markers. That investigation notes: The TCR beta cDNA came from 5'RACE template switching with UMIs. Also leading the CD3+CD56-NKG2C+ fraction in a handful of donors were these clonotypes.

The sequence was collected from a man aged 50-59 years who received an inactivated influenza vaccine. V is TRBV11-2 and J is TRBJ2-6; D gene unclear. The sample was CD8+ T cells sorted from PBMCs, taken roughly 13 days after vaccination. The CDR3 nucleotides read TGTGCCAGCAGCTTGATTGCGGTGCTTAGCTCTGGGGCCAACGTCCTGACTTTC. Residues: CASSLIAVLSSGANVLTF.